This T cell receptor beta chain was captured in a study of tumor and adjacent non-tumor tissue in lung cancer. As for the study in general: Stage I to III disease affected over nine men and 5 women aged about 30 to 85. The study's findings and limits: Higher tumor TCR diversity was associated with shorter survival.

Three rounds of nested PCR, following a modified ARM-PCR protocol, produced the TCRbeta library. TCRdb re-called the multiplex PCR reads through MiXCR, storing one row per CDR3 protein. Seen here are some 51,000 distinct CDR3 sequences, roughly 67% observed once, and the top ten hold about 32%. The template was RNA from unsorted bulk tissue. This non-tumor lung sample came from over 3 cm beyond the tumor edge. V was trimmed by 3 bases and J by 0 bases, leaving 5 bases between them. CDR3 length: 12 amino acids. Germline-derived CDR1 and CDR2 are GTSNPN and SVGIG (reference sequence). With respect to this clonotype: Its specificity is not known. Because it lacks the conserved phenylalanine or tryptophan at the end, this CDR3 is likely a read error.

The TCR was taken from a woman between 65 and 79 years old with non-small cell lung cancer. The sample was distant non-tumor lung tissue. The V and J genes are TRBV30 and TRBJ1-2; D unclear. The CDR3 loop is CAWSDTNYGYTL. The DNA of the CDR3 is TGTGCCTGGAGCGACACTAACTATGGCTACACCCTC.